Below, one TCR beta chain is given with its context. This sample was taken from a study of control samples from healthy donors and cancer patients. This table comes from immunoSEQ multiplex PCR, and its TCRdb copy is limited to in-frame clones, with some not included. This sample has tens of thousands of clones, with about 86% found just once. Sample: PBMCs. The TCR originated in a woman between 35 and 50 years old with lung cancer.

Written as DNA, the CDR3 is TGTGCCAGCAGCTTAGGGGGGACAGGGGCCGAGCAGTACTTC. Residues: CASSLGGTGAEQYF. V and J are TRBV7-2 and TRBJ2-7; 10 bases map to TRBD1. The V gene's germline CDR1 is SGHTA and CDR2 FQGNSA. The CDR3 spans 14 residues. Losses at the gene ends were 1 base for V and 6 bases for J; bases not matched to a gene: 3.